The clone carrying this T cell receptor (beta chain) was seen repeatedly, ten times or more. No antigen is known for it. This sample is drawn from a study of blood T cells in healthy people across ages. Whole-study results and caveats: A conclusive naive versus antigen-experienced comparison was prevented by the unsorted PBMCs. Higher diversity and more naive CD4+ cells were features of long-lived donors, compared to aged donors.

Germline CDR1 is MGHRA and CDR2 is YSYEKL. V lost 1 base and J lost 1, with 11 bases in between. The CDR3 covers 15 residues. For the second PCR, which ran for about 6 to 12 cycles, a sample-barcoded 5' primer and a J-beta primer mix were used. TCRdb processed the 5' RACE reads anew with MiXCR; each CDR3 protein has one entry. The sample consists of more than 1.4 million distinct CDR3 sequences, approximately 40% of them appearing once. This chain connects TRBV4-1 to TRBJ2-7; D might be TRBD2 (6 bases). The receptor's source is a young woman in good health. Sequenced: blood. This chain's CDR3 is CASSQGRDLSYEQYF. Here the CDR3 DNA reads TGCGCCAGCAGCCAAGGCCGGGACTTATCCTACGAGCAGTACTTC.